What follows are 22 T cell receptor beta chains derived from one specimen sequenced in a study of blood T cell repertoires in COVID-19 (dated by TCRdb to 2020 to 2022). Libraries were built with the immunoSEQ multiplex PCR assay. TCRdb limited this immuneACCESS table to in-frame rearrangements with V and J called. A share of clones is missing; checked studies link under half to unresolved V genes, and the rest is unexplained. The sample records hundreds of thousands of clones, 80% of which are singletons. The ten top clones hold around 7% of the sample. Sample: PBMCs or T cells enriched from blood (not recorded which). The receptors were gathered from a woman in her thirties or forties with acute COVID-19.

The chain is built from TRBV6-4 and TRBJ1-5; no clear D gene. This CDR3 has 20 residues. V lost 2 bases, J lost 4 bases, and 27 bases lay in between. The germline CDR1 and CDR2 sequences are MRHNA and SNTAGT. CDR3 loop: CASSDPILAGRPAGNQPQHF. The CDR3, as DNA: TGTGCCAGCAGTGACCCCATTTTAGCTGGCCGACCAGCGGGAAATCAGCCCCAGCATTTT.

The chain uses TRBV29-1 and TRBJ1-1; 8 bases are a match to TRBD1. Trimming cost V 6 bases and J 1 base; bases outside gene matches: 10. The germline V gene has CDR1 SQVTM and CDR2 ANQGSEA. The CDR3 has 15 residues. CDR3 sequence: CSVKRGQAANTEAFF. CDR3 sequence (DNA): TGCAGCGTCAAAAGGGGACAGGCGGCGAACACTGAAGCTTTCTTT.

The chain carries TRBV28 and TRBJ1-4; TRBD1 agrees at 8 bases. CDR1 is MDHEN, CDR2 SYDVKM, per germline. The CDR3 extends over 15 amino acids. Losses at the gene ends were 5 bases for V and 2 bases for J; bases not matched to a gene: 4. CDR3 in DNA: TGTGCCAGCAGTCCGTGGACAGGGACTAATGAAAAACTGTTTTTT. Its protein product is CASSPWTGTNEKLFF. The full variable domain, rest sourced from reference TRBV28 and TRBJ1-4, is DVKVTQSSRYLVKRTGEKVFLECVQDMDHENMFWYRQDPGLGLRLIYFSYDVKMKEKGDIPEGYSVSREKKERFSLILESASTNQTSMYLCASSPWTGTNEKLFFGSGTQLSVL.

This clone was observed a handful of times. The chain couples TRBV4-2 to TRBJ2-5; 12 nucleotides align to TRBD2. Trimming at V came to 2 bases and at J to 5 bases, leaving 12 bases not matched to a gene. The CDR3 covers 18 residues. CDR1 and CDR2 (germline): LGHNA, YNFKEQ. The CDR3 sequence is CASSQSGGLAGMGETQYF. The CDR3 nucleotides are TGTGCCAGCAGCCAATCTGGAGGACTAGCGGGAATGGGGGAGACCCAGTACTTC.

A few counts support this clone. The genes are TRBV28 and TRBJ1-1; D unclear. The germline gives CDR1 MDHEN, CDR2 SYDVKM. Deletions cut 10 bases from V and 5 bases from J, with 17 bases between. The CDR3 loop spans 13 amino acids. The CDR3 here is CAIHSRERTEAFF. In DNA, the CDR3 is TGTGCCATCCACTCGAGGGAACGGACTGAAGCTTTCTTT.

The CDR3 coding sequence is TGTGCCAGCAGCTTGGCGGGCAGGGGTAGAGCCAATGAGCAGTTCTTC. It codes for CASSLAGRGRANEQFF. This chain links TRBV5-6 with TRBJ2-1; D might be TRBD1 (6 bases). The CDR3 runs 16 residues. Trimming removed 0 bases at V and 6 bases at J, with 16 bases between. Per the germline V gene, CDR1 is SGHDT and CDR2 is YYEEEE.

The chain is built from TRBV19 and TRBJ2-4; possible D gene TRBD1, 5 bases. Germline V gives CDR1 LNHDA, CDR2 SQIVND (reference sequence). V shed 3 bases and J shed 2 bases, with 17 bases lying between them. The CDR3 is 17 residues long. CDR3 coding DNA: TGTGCCAGTAGTATGCCGGCAGGGCAAGCGACCAAAAACATTCAGTACTTC. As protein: CASSMPAGQATKNIQYF. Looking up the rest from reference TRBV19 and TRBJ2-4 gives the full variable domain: DGGITQSPKYLFRKEGQNVTLSCEQNLNHDAMYWYRQDPGQGLRLIYYSQIVNDFQKGDIAEGYSVSREKKESFPLTVTSAQKNPTAFYLCASSMPAGQATKNIQYFGAGTRLSVL.

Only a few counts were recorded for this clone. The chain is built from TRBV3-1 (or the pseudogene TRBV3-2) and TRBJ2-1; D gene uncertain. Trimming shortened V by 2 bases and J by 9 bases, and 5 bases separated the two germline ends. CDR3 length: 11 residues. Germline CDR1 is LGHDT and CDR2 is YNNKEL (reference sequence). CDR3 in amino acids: CASSQFGEQFF. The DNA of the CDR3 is TGTGCCAGCAGCCAATTCGGTGAGCAGTTCTTC.

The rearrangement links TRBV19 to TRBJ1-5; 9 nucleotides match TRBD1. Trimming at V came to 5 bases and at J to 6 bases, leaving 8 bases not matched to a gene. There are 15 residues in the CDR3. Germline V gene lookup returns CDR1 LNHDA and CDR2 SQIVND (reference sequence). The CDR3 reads CASSPGTGRFQPQHF. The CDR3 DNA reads TGTGCCAGTAGTCCGGGGACAGGGAGGTTTCAGCCCCAGCATTTT.

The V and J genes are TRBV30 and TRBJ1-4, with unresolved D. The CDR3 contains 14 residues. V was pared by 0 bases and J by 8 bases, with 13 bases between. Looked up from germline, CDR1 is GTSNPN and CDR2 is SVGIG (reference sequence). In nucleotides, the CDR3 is TGTGCCTGGAGTGTAGGCGGGGTAGGCGAAAAACTGTTTTTT. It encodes CAWSVGGVGEKLFF.

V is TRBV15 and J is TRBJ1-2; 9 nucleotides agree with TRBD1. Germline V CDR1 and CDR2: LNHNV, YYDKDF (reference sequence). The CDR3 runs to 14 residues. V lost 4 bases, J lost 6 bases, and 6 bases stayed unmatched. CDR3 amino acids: CATSIDRGSDGYTF. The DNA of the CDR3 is TGTGCCACCAGCATAGACAGGGGGTCGGATGGCTACACCTTC.

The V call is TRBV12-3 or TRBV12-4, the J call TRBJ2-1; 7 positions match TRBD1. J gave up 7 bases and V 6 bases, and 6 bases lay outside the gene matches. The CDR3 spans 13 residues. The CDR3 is CASSDRAYNEQFF. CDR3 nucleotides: TGTGCCAGCAGCGACAGGGCGTATAATGAGCAGTTCTTC.

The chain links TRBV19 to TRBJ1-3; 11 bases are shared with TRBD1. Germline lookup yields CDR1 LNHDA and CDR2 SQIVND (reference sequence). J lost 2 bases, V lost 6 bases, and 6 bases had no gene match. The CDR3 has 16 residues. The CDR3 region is CASSPGTGGPGNTIYF. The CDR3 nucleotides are TGTGCCAGTAGCCCCGGGACAGGGGGACCTGGAAACACCATATATTTT. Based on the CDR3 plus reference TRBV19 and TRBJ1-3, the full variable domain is DGGITQSPKYLFRKEGQNVTLSCEQNLNHDAMYWYRQDPGQGLRLIYYSQIVNDFQKGDIAEGYSVSREKKESFPLTVTSAQKNPTAFYLCASSPGTGGPGNTIYFGEGSWLTVV.

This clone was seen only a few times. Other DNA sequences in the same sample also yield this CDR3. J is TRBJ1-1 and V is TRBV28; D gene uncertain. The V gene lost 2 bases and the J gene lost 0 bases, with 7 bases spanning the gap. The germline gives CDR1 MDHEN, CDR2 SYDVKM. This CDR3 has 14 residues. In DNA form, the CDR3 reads TGTGCCAGCAGTTTAGGAGGTTTGAACACTGAAGCTTTCTTT. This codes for CASSLGGLNTEAFF.

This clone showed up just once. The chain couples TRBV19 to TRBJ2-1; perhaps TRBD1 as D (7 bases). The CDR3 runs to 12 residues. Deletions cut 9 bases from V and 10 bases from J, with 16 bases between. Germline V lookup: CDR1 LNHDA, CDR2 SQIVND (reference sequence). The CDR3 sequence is CASEEGAGEQFF. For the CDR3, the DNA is TGTGCCAGCGAGGAGGGGGCTGGGGAGCAGTTCTTC.

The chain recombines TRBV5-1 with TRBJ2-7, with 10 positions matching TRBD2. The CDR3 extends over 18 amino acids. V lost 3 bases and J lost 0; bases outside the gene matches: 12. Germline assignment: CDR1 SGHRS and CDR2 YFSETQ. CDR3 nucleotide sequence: TGCGCCAGCAGCTGGGGACTAGCGATAGGGGATTACTCCTACGAGCAGTACTTC. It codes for CASSWGLAIGDYSYEQYF.

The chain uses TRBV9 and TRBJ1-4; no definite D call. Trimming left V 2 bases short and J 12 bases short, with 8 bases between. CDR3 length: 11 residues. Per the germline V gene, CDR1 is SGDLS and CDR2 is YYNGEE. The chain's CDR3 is CASSVGGELFF. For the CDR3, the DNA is TGTGCCAGCAGCGTTGGCGGTGAACTGTTTTTT.

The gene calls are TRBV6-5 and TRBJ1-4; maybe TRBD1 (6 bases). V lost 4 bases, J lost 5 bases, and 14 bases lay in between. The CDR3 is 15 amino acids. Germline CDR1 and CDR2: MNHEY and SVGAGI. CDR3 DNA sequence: TGTGCCAGCAGTTCCGCAGGGGTAACAAATGAAAAACTGTTTTTT. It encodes CASSSAGVTNEKLFF.

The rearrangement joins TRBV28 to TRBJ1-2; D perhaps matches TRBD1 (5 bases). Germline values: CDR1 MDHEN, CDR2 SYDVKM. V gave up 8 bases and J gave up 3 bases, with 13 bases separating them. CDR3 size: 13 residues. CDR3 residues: CASSKQVDYGYTF. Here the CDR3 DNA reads TGTGCCAGCTCTAAACAGGTGGACTATGGCTACACCTTC.

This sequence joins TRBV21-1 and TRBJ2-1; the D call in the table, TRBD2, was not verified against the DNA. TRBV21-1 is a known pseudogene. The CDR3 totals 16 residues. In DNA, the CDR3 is TGTGCCAGCAGCAAAGGTGGGACTAGCGGGAGGAATGAGCAGTTCTTC. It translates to CASSKGGTSGRNEQFF.

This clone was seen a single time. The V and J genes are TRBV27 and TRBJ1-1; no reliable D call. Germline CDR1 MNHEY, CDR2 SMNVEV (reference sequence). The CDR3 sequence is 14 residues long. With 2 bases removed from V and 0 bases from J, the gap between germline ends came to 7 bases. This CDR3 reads CASSLPGLNTEAFF. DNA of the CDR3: TGTGCCAGCAGTTTACCCGGTTTGAACACTGAAGCTTTCTTT.

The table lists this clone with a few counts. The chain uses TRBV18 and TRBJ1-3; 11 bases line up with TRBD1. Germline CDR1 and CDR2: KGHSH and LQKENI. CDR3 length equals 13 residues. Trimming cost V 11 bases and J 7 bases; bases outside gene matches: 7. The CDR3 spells CAGSDRGRNTIYF. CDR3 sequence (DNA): TGTGCCGGATCGGACAGGGGGCGGAACACCATATATTTT.